One and the same sample provided the 30 T cell receptor beta chains below, sequenced in a study of blood T cell repertoires in COVID-19 (dated by TCRdb to 2020 to 2021). Library prep was done by the immunoSEQ multiplex PCR assay. In TCRdb, the immuneACCESS table is reduced to in-frame sequences with V and J assigned. These tables do not hold every clone; where another copy was compared, an unresolved V gene accounts for under half, and the others remain unexplained. The sample table holds around 250,000 clones, of which roughly nine tenths were seen once. Clones ranked in the top ten supply 6.2% of the sample. The source material was peripheral blood. These receptors all come from a man in his fifties or sixties with acute or convalescent COVID-19.

The table lists this clone with a count of one. The CDR3 reads CASSAGQNTGELFF. The CDR3, as DNA: TGTGCCAGCAGTGCCGGACAGAACACCGGGGAGCTGTTTTTT. The chain is built from TRBV6-4 and TRBJ2-2; tentatively, D is TRBD1 (5 bases). Trimming shortened V by 4 bases and J by 1 base, and 7 bases separated the two germline ends. The germline CDR1 and CDR2 sequences are MRHNA and SNTAGT. The CDR3 is 14 residues long.

The chain has TRBV5-8 and TRBJ2-1; tentatively, D is TRBD2 (6 bases). The V end was cut by 0 bases, the J end by 7 bases, with 8 bases between. CDR3 length equals 13 residues. The germline V gene has CDR1 SGHTS and CDR2 YDEGEE. CDR3 in DNA: TGTGCCAGCAGCTTGGGAGCGGGTAATGAGCAGTTCTTC. Protein: CASSLGAGNEQFF.

The V gene is TRBV5-1, the J gene TRBJ2-7; tentatively, D is TRBD2 (5 bases). CDR1 and CDR2 (germline): SGHRS, YFSETQ. The CDR3 is made up of 14 amino acids. V lost 2 bases to trimming and J lost 0 bases, with 9 bases between them. The CDR3 bases are TGCGCCAGCAGCTTACGTAGCGACTCCTACGAGCAGTACTTC. Encoded protein: CASSLRSDSYEQYF.

This chain links TRBV28 with TRBJ2-7; 7 nucleotides line up with TRBD2. Germline CDR1 is MDHEN and CDR2 is SYDVKM. J gave up 5 bases and V 8 bases, and 9 bases lay outside the gene matches. The CDR3 is 13 residues long. CDR3 in amino acids: CASQTGTINEQYF. The CDR3 DNA reads as TGTGCCAGCCAAACCGGGACTATCAACGAGCAGTACTTC.

In DNA, the CDR3 is TGCGCCAGCAGCCAAACGACTCGGGACAGGCTGATTCAGTACTTC. This codes for CASSQTTRDRLIQYF. The chain has TRBV4-3 and TRBJ2-4; 8 nucleotides line up with TRBD1. The germline V gene encodes CDR1 LGHNA and CDR2 YSLEER. Trimming at V came to 2 bases and at J to 10 bases, leaving 10 bases not matched to a gene. This CDR3 region has 15 residues.

The chain has TRBV18 and TRBJ1-1, with D possibly matching TRBD1 (5 bases). This CDR3 is 13 amino acids long. Germline V gene lookup returns CDR1 KGHSH and CDR2 LQKENI. V lost 6 bases and J lost 1, with 9 bases in between. The CDR3 here is CASSQGQNTEAFF. The DNA for the CDR3 is TGTGCCAGCTCTCAGGGCCAGAACACTGAAGCTTTCTTT. Combining the CDR3 with reference TRBV18 and TRBJ1-1 gives the whole variable domain NAGVMQNPRHLVRRRGQEARLRCSPMKGHSHVYWYRQLPEEGLKFMVYLQKENIIDESGMPKERFSAEFPKEGPSILRIQQVVRGDSAAYFCASSQGQNTEAFFGQGTRLTVV.

CDR3 coding DNA: TGCAGCGTTGTTAGGACAGGGGGCGTCGAGCAGTACTTC. Amino acid sequence: CSVVRTGGVEQYF. V and J are TRBV29-1 and TRBJ2-7, with 11 nucleotides matching TRBD1. Germline CDR1 and CDR2: SQVTM and ANQGSEA. The V segment lost 4 bases and the J segment 6 bases; nucleotides outside the gene matches: 5. The CDR3 covers 13 residues.

This clone was seen a single time. The chain joins TRBV7-9 to TRBJ2-1, with D possibly being TRBD2 (6 bases). Germline values: CDR1 SEHNR, CDR2 FQNEAQ (reference sequence). Trimming pared 5 bases from V and 2 bases from J, leaving 25 bases between. This CDR3 region has 19 residues. DNA for the CDR3: TGTGCCAGCAGCCGTCGACATACTAGCCCCCCCACCCCCTACAATGAGCAGTTCTTC. Translated: CASSRRHTSPPTPYNEQFF.

The chain joins TRBV6-1 to TRBJ1-6, with D unclear. Germline values: CDR1 MNHNS, CDR2 SASEGT. Trimming took off 1 base at V and 10 bases at J, with 23 bases between the two ends. This CDR3 comprises 18 residues. The chain's CDR3 is CASSEVISSGPLGSPLHF. Here the CDR3 DNA reads TGTGCCAGCAGTGAAGTCATTAGTAGCGGACCACTAGGCTCACCCCTCCACTTT.

This chain connects TRBV7-9 to TRBJ2-7; 8 bases are shared with TRBD1. This CDR3 is built from 14 residues. V trimming: 3 bases; J trimming: 7 bases; junction bases outside the gene matches: 8. The germline V gene has CDR1 SEHNR and CDR2 FQNEAQ (reference sequence). CDR3 sequence (DNA): TGTGCCAGCAGCTTGGGGCAGGGGGCGGAAGAGCAGTACTTC. This encodes CASSLGQGAEEQYF.

The genes are TRBV6-5 and TRBJ1-4; no reliable D call. Germline-derived CDR1 and CDR2 are MNHEY and SVGAGI. Trimming stripped 6 bases from V and 3 bases from J, with 11 bases between. This CDR3 spans 14 amino acids. The CDR3: CASRRVGANEKLFF. The CDR3 bases are TGTGCCAGCAGGAGGGTTGGGGCTAATGAAAAACTGTTTTTT.

CDR3 DNA sequence: TGTGCCAGTAGTACCCTGACTAGCGGGAGCAGGAATGAGCAGTTCTTC. Its translation is CASSTLTSGSRNEQFF. V gene TRBV19 combines with J gene TRBJ2-1, with 12 bases that match TRBD2. This CDR3 has 16 residues. Germline loops: CDR1 LNHDA, CDR2 SQIVND (reference sequence). V trimming: 4 bases; J trimming: 7 bases; junction bases outside the gene matches: 8.

The chain links TRBV6-2 or TRBV6-3 to TRBJ2-1, with 14 bases aligning to TRBD2. Germline assignment: CDR1 MNHEY and CDR2 SVGEGT. This CDR3 is 17 amino acids long. V shed 5 bases, J shed 9 bases, and the junction held 12 bases outside the gene matches. CDR3 in amino acids: CASSLGPGLAGAIEQFF. The CDR3 bases are TGTGCCAGCAGTCTTGGCCCGGGACTAGCGGGAGCAATTGAGCAGTTCTTC.

J is TRBJ1-3 and V is TRBV19; no reliable D call. The CDR3 runs 16 residues. CDR1 LNHDA and CDR2 SQIVND come from the germline V gene (reference sequence). V was clipped by 0 bases and J by 0 bases, with 9 bases between them. CDR3 coding DNA: TGTGCCAGTAGTATAGAATCTTACAGCTCTGGAAACACCATATATTTT. Amino acid sequence: CASSIESYSSGNTIYF.

The chain links TRBV5-1 to TRBJ2-3, with 8 bases matching TRBD1. V lost 4 bases, J lost 2 bases, and 6 bases stayed unmatched. The germline V gene has CDR1 SGHRS and CDR2 YFSETQ. The CDR3 spans 15 residues. DNA for the CDR3: TGCGCCAGCAGCCCGGGACAGGCCTCCACAGATACGCAGTATTTT. It codes for CASSPGQASTDTQYF.

The rearrangement links TRBV28 to TRBJ1-2; D uncertain. Trimming cost V 7 bases and J 8 bases, with 14 bases left between them. Germline V gene data show CDR1 as MDHEN and CDR2 as SYDVKM. The CDR3 covers 12 residues. CDR3: CASTSLGSGYTF. The DNA of the CDR3 is TGTGCCAGCACCTCGCTCGGTTCCGGCTACACCTTC.

This rearrangement joins TRBV28 to TRBJ1-1; no clear D gene. V was shortened by 3 bases and J by 3 bases, with 14 bases between the two germline ends. Germline CDR1 and CDR2: MDHEN and SYDVKM. CDR3 length: 15 residues. CDR3 in DNA: TGTGCCAGCAGTTTCCTCCTTGAGGAATACACTGAAGCTTTCTTT. Protein product: CASSFLLEEYTEAFF.

To note about this clone: Other DNA sequences from this sample encode an identical CDR3 as well. The chain recombines TRBV24-1 with TRBJ2-2; D is unclear. Per the germline V gene, CDR1 is KGHDR and CDR2 is SFDVKD. The V gene lost 2 bases and the J gene lost 3 bases, with 3 bases spanning the gap. The CDR3 covers 13 residues. The CDR3 protein is CATSDSDTGELFF. In DNA, the CDR3 is TGTGCCACCAGTGATTCAGACACCGGGGAGCTGTTTTTT.

The chain recombines TRBV5-1 with TRBJ1-1; 7 bases agree with TRBD1. V was pared by 4 bases and J by 7 bases, with 16 bases of the junction left unmatched. Looked up from germline, CDR1 is SGHRS and CDR2 is YFSETQ. There are 16 residues in the CDR3. The CDR3 sequence: CASSLGDRVAEGEAFF. CDR3 nucleotides: TGCGCCAGCAGCCTGGGGGACAGAGTCGCAGAGGGTGAAGCTTTCTTT.

V usage is TRBV28 and J usage is TRBJ1-2; a possible D gene is TRBD1 (5 bases). Between the trimmed V and J ends, which lost 6 bases and 3 bases, there was a span of 26 bases. Germline loops: CDR1 MDHEN, CDR2 SYDVKM. CDR3 length: 18 residues. CDR3 DNA: TGTGCCAGCAGCTGGGGGGGGGTCCTCAGGGACTCCTACTATGGCTACACCTTC. As protein: CASSWGGVLRDSYYGYTF.

The genes are TRBV5-4 and TRBJ2-5; 7 bases match TRBD2. This CDR3 is 15 amino acids long. The V gene's germline CDR1 is SGHNT and CDR2 YYREEE (reference sequence). Trimming cost V 0 bases and J 2 bases; bases outside gene matches: 4. The CDR3 region is CASSLGLAVQETQYF. For the CDR3, the DNA is TGTGCCAGCAGCTTGGGACTAGCAGTTCAAGAGACCCAGTACTTC.

The chain combines TRBV29-1 with TRBJ1-1; D is possibly TRBD1 (5 bases). The CDR3 is 12 residues long. Germline CDR1 and CDR2: SQVTM and ANQGSEA. Trimming pared 7 bases from V and 4 bases from J, leaving 13 bases between. CDR3 sequence reads: CSASQATTEAFF. CDR3 DNA: TGCAGCGCCTCACAGGCTACCACTGAAGCTTTCTTT.

This sequence joins TRBV2 and TRBJ2-6; D is uncertain. The CDR3 has 13 residues. Germline CDR1 SNHLY, CDR2 FYNNEI. The CDR3 DNA is TGTGTCATGCACGGCTCTGGGGCCAACGTCCTGACTTTC. It translates to CVMHGSGANVLTF.

The chain has TRBV30 and TRBJ1-3, with D possibly matching TRBD1 (6 bases). This CDR3 is built from 15 residues. Germline V gives CDR1 GTSNPN, CDR2 SVGIG (reference sequence). The germline V and J ends were trimmed by 0 bases and 2 bases, with 11 bases remaining between them. In DNA form, the CDR3 reads TGTGCCTGGAGTGTGAGGGGGACGGCTGGAAACACCATATATTTT. This codes for CAWSVRGTAGNTIYF.

The chain links TRBV28 to TRBJ1-5; the match to TRBD1 covers 9 bases. The CDR3 covers 15 residues. CDR1 is MDHEN, CDR2 SYDVKM, per germline. V lost 7 bases and J lost 1; bases outside the gene matches: 5. As DNA, the CDR3 is TGTGCCAGCACGCTCGACAGGGGGAGCAATCAGCCCCAGCATTTT. Protein sequence: CASTLDRGSNQPQHF.

This rearrangement joins TRBV5-1 to TRBJ1-6; 9 nucleotides agree with TRBD1. The germline V gene encodes CDR1 SGHRS and CDR2 YFSETQ. V shed 4 bases, J shed 8 bases, and the junction held 4 bases outside the gene matches. The CDR3 has 14 residues. The CDR3: CASSRRQGDSPLHF. For the CDR3, the DNA is TGCGCCAGCAGCAGGAGACAGGGGGATTCACCCCTCCACTTT.

The chain recombines TRBV4-2 with TRBJ2-7; tentatively, D is TRBD1 (6 bases). The length of the CDR3 is 13 residues. The V and J ends lost 2 bases and 5 bases respectively, with 10 bases between them. Germline CDR1 and CDR2: LGHNA and YNFKEQ. The CDR3 loop is CASSQRTEDEQYF. CDR3 coding DNA: TGTGCCAGCAGCCAAAGGACAGAGGACGAGCAGTACTTC.

V and J are TRBV27 and TRBJ2-3, with a weak D call TRBD2 (5 bases). The germline V gene encodes CDR1 MNHEY and CDR2 SMNVEV (reference sequence). V shed 5 bases and J shed 5 bases, with 11 bases lying between them. This CDR3 comprises 13 residues. The CDR3: CASSGGGRDTQYF. The CDR3 coding sequence is TGTGCCAGCAGTGGAGGTGGGCGAGATACGCAGTATTTT.

The genes are TRBV6-5 and TRBJ2-7, with D possibly matching TRBD1 (6 bases). V was cut by 6 bases and J by 3 bases, with 12 bases left in between. Germline CDR1 and CDR2: MNHEY and SVGAGI. The CDR3 is made up of 13 amino acids. This chain's CDR3 is CASSRTGIYEQYF. CDR3 nucleotides: TGTGCCAGCAGCCGCACAGGGATCTACGAGCAGTACTTC.

This chain connects TRBV3-1 (or the pseudogene TRBV3-2) to TRBJ1-6; D gene uncertain. The CDR3 covers 12 residues. CDR1 is LGHDT and CDR2 is YNNKEL in the germline V gene (reference sequence). V was shortened by 0 bases and J by 10 bases, with 4 bases between the two germline ends. CDR3 bases: TGTGCCAGCAGCCAAGAACACTCACCCCTCCACTTT. This sequence encodes CASSQEHSPLHF.